The clone carrying this T cell receptor beta chain was recorded a few times. The data originate from a study of T-cell memory formation after mild COVID-19. The CDR3 is 15 residues long. CDR1 and CDR2 from the germline V gene are MDHEN and SYDVKM. The junction had 7 bases not matched to a gene; V was cut back by 6 bases and J by 4 bases. Constant-segment primers served in 5'RACE that generated TCR alpha and TCR beta cDNA libraries bearing sample barcodes and UMIs. One entry per CDR3 protein results from TCRdb running MiXCR on the 5' RACE reads. The table includes roughly 300,000 distinct CDR3 sequences, approximately 8.4% detected once.

The rearrangement joins TRBV28 to TRBJ2-2; 8 nucleotides agree with TRBD2. The sample taken for sequencing was PBMCs or a T cell subset sorted from them (not recorded which). The receptor comes from a young man who had mild COVID-19 (a few samples of this study predate the infection). Cell type and time point are not known. This CDR3 is CASSGRETATGELFF. CDR3 nucleotide sequence: TGTGCCAGCAGCGGGAGGGAAACAGCCACCGGGGAGCTGTTTTTT.